The T cell receptor (beta chain) described here comes from a study of T cells in Graves' hyperthyroidism and ophthalmopathy. Among ophthalmopathy patients, the Clinical Activity Score reached at least 3, the NOSPECS grade reached at least 4, and duration remained under 3 months. On the basis of clinical symptoms, serum thyroxine and TRAb, thyroid ultrasound and orbital computed tomography, diagnoses were made. In regard to this clonotype: The antigen is unknown.

Findings and limits, study-wide: A 13 V-J signature model discriminated ophthalmopathy versus stable hyperthyroidism.

V gave up 4 bases and J gave up 8 bases, with 11 bases separating them. This CDR3 has 13 amino acids. The V gene's germline CDR1 is MNHNY and CDR2 SVGAGI (reference sequence). The TCR beta CDR3 regions underwent amplification using RNA transcripts as the source. With the HTBI primer set, the TCR CDR3 went through a first round of RT-PCR. One entry per CDR3 protein, called by TCRdb with MiXCR from the multiplex PCR reads. The table lists under 70,000 distinct CDR3 sequences, approximately 57% of them singletons. The receptor was derived from an older woman with Graves' ophthalmopathy. The chain employs TRBV6-6 and TRBJ2-2; no reliable D call. Sequenced material: blood. The CDR3 region has the DNA TGTGCCAGCAGTTCGCACTTCCCAGGGGAGCTGTTTTTT. Protein sequence: CASSSHFPGELFF.